What follows is one T cell receptor (beta chain) and its context. This record belongs to a study of T cells expressing NK-cell markers. The CDR3 is made up of 14 amino acids. Looked up from germline, CDR1 is SGHNT and CDR2 is YENEEA. TCRdb re-called the 5' RACE reads and gives one entry per CDR3 protein, without DNA. This repertoire comprises roughly 390,000 distinct CDR3 sequences; its ten largest clones make up about 10%. This TCR came from a woman aged 50 to 60 in good health. The chain is built from TRBV11-3 and TRBJ2-1; TCRdb's D call of TRBD2 is untestable without DNA. The sequenced material came from blood T cells: a sorted CD56 or NKG2C T cell subset, CD4+ or CD8+ T cells, or bulk PBMC T cells (not recorded which). The CDR3 sequence: CASSTVAEYNEQFF.